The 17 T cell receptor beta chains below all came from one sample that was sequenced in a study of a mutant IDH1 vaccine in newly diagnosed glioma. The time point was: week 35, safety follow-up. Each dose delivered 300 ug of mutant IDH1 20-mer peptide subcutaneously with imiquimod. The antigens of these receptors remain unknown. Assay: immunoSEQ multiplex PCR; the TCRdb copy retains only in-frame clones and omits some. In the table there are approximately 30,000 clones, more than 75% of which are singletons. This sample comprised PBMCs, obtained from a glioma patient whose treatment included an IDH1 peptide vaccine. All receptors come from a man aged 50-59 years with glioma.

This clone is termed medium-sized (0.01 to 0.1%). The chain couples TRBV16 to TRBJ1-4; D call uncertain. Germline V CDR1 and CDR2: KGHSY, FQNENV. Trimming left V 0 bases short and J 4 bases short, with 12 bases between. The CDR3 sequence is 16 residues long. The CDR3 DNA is TGTGCCAGCAGCCAATCTCGGTGGCGGATTAATGAAAAACTGTTTTTT. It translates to CASSQSRWRINEKLFF. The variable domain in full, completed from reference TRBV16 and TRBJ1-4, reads GEEVAQTPKHLVRGEGQKAKLYCAPIKGHSYVFWYQQVLKNEFKFLISFQNENVFDETGMPKERFSAKCLPNSPCSLEIQATKLEDSAVYFCASSQSRWRINEKLFFGSGTQLSVL.

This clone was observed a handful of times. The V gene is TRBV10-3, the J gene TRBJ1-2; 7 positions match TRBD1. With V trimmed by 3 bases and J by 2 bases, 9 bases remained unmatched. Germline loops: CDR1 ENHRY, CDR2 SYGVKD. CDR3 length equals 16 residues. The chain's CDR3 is CAISDPGGTDNYGYTF. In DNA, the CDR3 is TGTGCCATCAGTGACCCGGGGGGGACAGACAACTATGGCTACACCTTC.

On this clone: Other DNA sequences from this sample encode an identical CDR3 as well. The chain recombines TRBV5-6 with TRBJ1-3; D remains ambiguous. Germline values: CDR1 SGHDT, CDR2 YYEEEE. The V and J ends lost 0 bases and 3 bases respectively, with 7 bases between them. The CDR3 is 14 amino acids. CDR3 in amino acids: CASSLGLLGNTIYF. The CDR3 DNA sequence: TGTGCCAGCAGCTTGGGACTTCTTGGAAACACCATATATTTT.

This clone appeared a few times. Here the CDR3 reads CASSTHGRGPNNEQFF. DNA of the CDR3: TGCGCCAGCAGCACCCACGGCAGGGGGCCCAACAATGAGCAGTTCTTC. The V and J genes are TRBV4-1 and TRBJ2-1; 8 bases line up with TRBD1. The CDR3 extends over 16 amino acids. V lost 5 bases, J lost 5 bases, and 11 bases stayed unmatched. Germline CDR1 and CDR2: MGHRA and YSYEKL.

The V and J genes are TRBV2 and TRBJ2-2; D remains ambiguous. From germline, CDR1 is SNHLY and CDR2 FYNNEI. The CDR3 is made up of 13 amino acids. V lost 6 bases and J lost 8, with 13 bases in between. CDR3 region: CASRGPAIGELFF. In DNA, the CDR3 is TGTGCCAGCAGGGGCCCGGCGATTGGGGAGCTGTTTTTT.

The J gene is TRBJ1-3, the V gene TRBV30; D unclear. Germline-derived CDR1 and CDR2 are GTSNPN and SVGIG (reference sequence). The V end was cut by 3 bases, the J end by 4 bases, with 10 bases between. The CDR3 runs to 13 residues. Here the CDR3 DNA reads TGTGCCTGGAGCGGACTTCTGGGAAACACCATATATTTT. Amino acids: CAWSGLLGNTIYF.

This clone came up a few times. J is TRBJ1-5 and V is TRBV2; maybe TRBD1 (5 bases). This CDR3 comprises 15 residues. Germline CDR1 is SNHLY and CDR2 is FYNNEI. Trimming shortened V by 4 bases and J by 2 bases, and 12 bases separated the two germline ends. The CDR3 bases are TGTGCCAGCAGTGTAGGGGAATGGGGCAATCAGCCCCAGCATTTT. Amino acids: CASSVGEWGNQPQHF.

The DNA of the CDR3 is TGCGCCAGCAGCTCCAAGACTAGCGGGAATAGGGCAGATACGCAGTATTTT. This codes for CASSSKTSGNRADTQYF. The V and J genes are TRBV5-1 and TRBJ2-3; 11 bases map to TRBD2. The CDR3 loop spans 17 amino acids. The germline V gene encodes CDR1 SGHRS and CDR2 YFSETQ. Unmatched junction bases numbered 10, after V lost 3 bases and J lost 4 bases.

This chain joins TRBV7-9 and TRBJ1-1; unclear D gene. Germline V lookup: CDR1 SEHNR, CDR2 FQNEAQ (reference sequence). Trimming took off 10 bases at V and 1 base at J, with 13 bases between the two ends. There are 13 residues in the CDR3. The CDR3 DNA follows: TGTGCCACCCCTCCGGACGGGAACACTGAAGCTTTCTTT. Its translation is CATPPDGNTEAFF.

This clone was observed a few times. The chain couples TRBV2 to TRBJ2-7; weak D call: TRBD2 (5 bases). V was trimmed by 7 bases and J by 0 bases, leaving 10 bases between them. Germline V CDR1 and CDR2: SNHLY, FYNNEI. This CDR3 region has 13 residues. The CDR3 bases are TGTGCCAGCACCGGGATTAGCTCCTACGAGCAGTACTTC. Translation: CASTGISSYEQYF. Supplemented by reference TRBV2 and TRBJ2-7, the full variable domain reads EPEVTQTPSHQVTQMGQEVILRCVPISNHLYFYWYRQILGQKVEFLVSFYNNEISEKSEIFDDQFSVERPDGSNFTLKIRSTKLEDSAMYFCASTGISSYEQYFGPGTRLTVT.

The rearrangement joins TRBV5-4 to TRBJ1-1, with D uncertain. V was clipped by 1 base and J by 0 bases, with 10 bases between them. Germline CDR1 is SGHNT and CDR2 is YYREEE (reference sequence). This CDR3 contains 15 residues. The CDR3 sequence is CASSLSGWVNTEAFF. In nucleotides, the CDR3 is TGTGCCAGCAGCTTGAGTGGTTGGGTGAACACTGAAGCTTTCTTT.

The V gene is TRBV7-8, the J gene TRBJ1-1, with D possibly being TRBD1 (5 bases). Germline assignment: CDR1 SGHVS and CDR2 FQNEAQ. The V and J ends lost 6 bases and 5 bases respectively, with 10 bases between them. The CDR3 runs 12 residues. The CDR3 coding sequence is TGTGCCAGCAGAGTGGGGGTTACTGAAGCTTTCTTT. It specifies CASRVGVTEAFF. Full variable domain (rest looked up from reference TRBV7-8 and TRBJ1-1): GAGVSQSPRYKVAKRGQDVALRCDPISGHVSLFWYQQALGQGPEFLTYFQNEAQLDKSGLPSDRFFAERPEGSVSTLKIQRTQQEDSAVYLCASRVGVTEAFFGQGTRLTVV.

For the CDR3, the DNA is TGTGCCAGCAGCTCCCCTAGCGGAGGGACCTACGAGCAGTACTTC. Translating it yields CASSSPSGGTYEQYF. The J gene is TRBJ2-7, the V gene TRBV5-4, with 7 bases matching TRBD2. The CDR3 extends over 15 amino acids. The trim removed 3 bases at V and 2 bases at J, leaving 8 bases unmatched. The germline CDR1 and CDR2 sequences are SGHNT and YYREEE (reference sequence).

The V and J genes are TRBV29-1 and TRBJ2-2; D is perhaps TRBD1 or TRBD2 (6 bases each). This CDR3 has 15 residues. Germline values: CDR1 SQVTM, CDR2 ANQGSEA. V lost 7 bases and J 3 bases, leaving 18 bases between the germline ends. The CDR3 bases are TGCAGCGCTCGTCAAGGGGGGTCGGACACCGGGGAGCTGTTTTTT. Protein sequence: CSARQGGSDTGELFF.

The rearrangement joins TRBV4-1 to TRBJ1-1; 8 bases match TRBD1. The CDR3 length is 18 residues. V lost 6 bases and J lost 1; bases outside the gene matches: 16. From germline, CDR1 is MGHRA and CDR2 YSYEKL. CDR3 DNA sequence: TGCGCCAGCAGGGAAGGGGTGGGGACAGGAGAAAGGAACACTGAAGCTTTCTTT. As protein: CASREGVGTGERNTEAFF.

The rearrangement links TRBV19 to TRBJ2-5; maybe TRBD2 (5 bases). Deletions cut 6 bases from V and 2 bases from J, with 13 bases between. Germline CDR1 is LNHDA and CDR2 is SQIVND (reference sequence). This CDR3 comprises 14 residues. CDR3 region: CASSSRGPQETQYF. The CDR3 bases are TGTGCCAGTAGCTCTAGAGGGCCGCAAGAGACCCAGTACTTC. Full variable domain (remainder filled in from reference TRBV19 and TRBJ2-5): DGGITQSPKYLFRKEGQNVTLSCEQNLNHDAMYWYRQDPGQGLRLIYYSQIVNDFQKGDIAEGYSVSREKKESFPLTVTSAQKNPTAFYLCASSSRGPQETQYFGPGTRLLVL.

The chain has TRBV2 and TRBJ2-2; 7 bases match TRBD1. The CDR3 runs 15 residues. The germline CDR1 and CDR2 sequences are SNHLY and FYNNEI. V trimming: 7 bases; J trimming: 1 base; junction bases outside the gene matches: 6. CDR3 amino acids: CASTPGTVNTGELFF. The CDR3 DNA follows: TGTGCCAGCACACCCGGGACAGTGAACACCGGGGAGCTGTTTTTT.